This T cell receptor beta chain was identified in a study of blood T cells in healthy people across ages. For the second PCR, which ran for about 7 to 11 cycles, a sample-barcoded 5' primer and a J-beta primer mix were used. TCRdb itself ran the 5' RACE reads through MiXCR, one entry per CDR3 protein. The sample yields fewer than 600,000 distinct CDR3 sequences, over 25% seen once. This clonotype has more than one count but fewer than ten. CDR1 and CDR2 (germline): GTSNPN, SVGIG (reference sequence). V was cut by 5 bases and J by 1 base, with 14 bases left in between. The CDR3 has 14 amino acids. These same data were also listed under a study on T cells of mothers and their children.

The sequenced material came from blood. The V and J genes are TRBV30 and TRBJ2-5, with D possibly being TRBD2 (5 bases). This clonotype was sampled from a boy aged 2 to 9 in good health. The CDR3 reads CAWDRESRQETQYF. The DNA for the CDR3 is TGTGCCTGGGACCGGGAAAGTCGCCAAGAGACCCAGTACTTC. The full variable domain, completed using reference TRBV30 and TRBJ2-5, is SQTIHQWPATLVQPVGSPLSLECTVEGTSNPNLYWYRQAAGRGLQLLFYSVGIGQISSEVPQNLSASRPQDRQFILSSKKLLLSDSGFYLCAWDRESRQETQYFGPGTRLLVL.